These 30 T cell receptor beta chains came from one sample sequenced in a study of regulatory T cells in long-lasting Graves disease. Building the TCR beta libraries relied on iRepertoire HTBI primers, and CDR3 regions underwent Arm-PCR. TCRdb fed the multiplex PCR reads into MiXCR, producing one record per CDR3 protein. The data contain about 420,000 distinct CDR3 sequences, around 15% of them seen just once; the ten biggest clones take up around 23%. Time point reported: newly diagnosed GD, antithyroid drugs for less than 3 months. From RNA extracted from PBMCs, the TCR library was made. The same sample was also studied in work on T cells in Graves' hyperthyroidism and ophthalmopathy.

Sequencing was performed on peripheral blood mononuclear cells (PBMCs), taken at new diagnosis, from a patient treated with antithyroid drugs. The receptors stem from a woman between 18 and 29 years old with Graves disease.

The table lists this clonotype with a few counts. This chain uses TRBV15 with TRBJ2-5; D gene uncertain. V lost 0 bases, J lost 4 bases, and 15 bases lay in between. This CDR3 has 16 residues. Germline CDR1 is LNHNV and CDR2 is YYDKDF (reference sequence). CDR3 nucleotides: TGTGCCACCAGCAGAGATAAAGGACGGCGGCGAGAGACCCAGTACTTC. It translates to CATSRDKGRRRETQYF.

The chain uses TRBV20-1 and TRBJ2-7, with D perhaps being TRBD1 or TRBD2 (6 bases each). Germline loops: CDR1 DFQATT, CDR2 SNEGSKA (reference sequence). Between the trimmed V and J ends, which lost 3 bases and 3 bases, there was a span of 18 bases. This CDR3 is 15 amino acids long. The CDR3 reads CSARWLHGGGYEQYF. CDR3 coding DNA: TGCAGTGCTAGGTGGCTGCACGGGGGCGGCTACGAGCAGTACTTC.

In its sample, this clonotype was seen a few times. Sequence at one end of the junction differs from germline and may be a read error. The chain carries TRBV28 and TRBJ1-2, with a possible D match to TRBD1 (6 bases). There are 13 residues in the CDR3. Per germline, CDR1 MDHEN and CDR2 SYDVKM. CDR3 DNA sequence: TGTGCCAGCAGTTGGGACAAAAACTATGGCCACACCTTC. It specifies CASSWDKNYGHTF.

This clonotype was seen at least ten times. The chain recombines TRBV2 with TRBJ2-4, with a tentative D call TRBD1 (5 bases). Germline V gene data show CDR1 as SNHLY and CDR2 as FYNNEI. There are 16 residues in the CDR3. V was trimmed by 6 bases and J by 0 bases, leaving 15 bases between them. This chain's CDR3 is CASRLDSALAKNIQYF. The CDR3 DNA sequence: TGTGCCAGCAGGCTTGACAGCGCTCTAGCCAAAAACATTCAGTACTTC.

This clonotype was detected many times. The rearrangement joins TRBV6-1 to TRBJ2-2; D is perhaps TRBD2 (6 bases). The CDR3 extends over 16 amino acids. Trimming removed 7 bases at V and 2 bases at J, with 17 bases between. CDR1 is MNHNS, CDR2 SASEGT, per germline. The CDR3 spells CASTPAGTYNTGELFF. CDR3 bases: TGTGCCAGCACCCCCGCCGGGACTTACAACACCGGGGAGCTGTTTTTT.

This clonotype was found many times. The V and J genes are TRBV7-8 and TRBJ2-1; D is undetermined. Germline V gene sequence: CDR1 SGHVS, CDR2 FQNEAQ. Trimming shortened V by 3 bases and J by 2 bases, and 8 bases separated the two germline ends. This CDR3 is built from 14 residues. The CDR3 nucleotides read TGTGCCAGCAGCTTGCGTCGAACCTACAATGAGCAGTTCTTC. Amino acids: CASSLRRTYNEQFF.

The rearrangement joins TRBV5-1 to TRBJ2-3; possible D gene TRBD2, 6 bases. Germline V gives CDR1 SGHRS, CDR2 YFSETQ. The germline V and J ends were trimmed by 5 bases and 3 bases, with 13 bases remaining between them. CDR3 length: 14 amino acids. The CDR3 DNA sequence: TGCGCCAGCAGAAACAGCGGGTTAACAGATACGCAGTATTTT. It translates to CASRNSGLTDTQYF.

The chain employs TRBV4-1 and TRBJ2-5; D is unclear. Germline V CDR1 and CDR2: MGHRA, YSYEKL. The CDR3 is made up of 15 amino acids. V lost 2 bases and J lost 4, with 14 bases in between. This chain's CDR3 is CASSQTAQPLETQYF. As DNA, the CDR3 is TGCGCCAGCAGCCAAACAGCCCAGCCGTTAGAGACCCAGTACTTC.

This clonotype occurred many times. V gene TRBV27 combines with J gene TRBJ2-7; 7 nucleotides line up with TRBD1. CDR3 length: 14 residues. The V and J ends lost 2 bases and 5 bases, in that order; junction bases with no gene match: 6. Germline V gene sequence: CDR1 MNHEY, CDR2 SMNVEV (reference sequence). CDR3 protein: CASSLAQGSDEQYF. The DNA for the CDR3 is TGTGCCAGCAGTTTAGCACAGGGGAGCGACGAGCAGTACTTC.

DNA for the CDR3: TGCGCCAGCAGCCAAAAAAGGGCAACTGAAGCTTTCTTT. Translation gives CASSQKRATEAFF. The chain combines TRBV4-3 with TRBJ1-1; D unclear. This CDR3 has 13 amino acids. Trimming took off 2 bases at V and 5 bases at J, with 9 bases between the two ends. In germline, CDR1 is LGHNA, CDR2 YSLEER.

In this sample, this clonotype turned up a few times. The chain joins TRBV6-1 to TRBJ1-2; D is uncertain. Trimming shortened V by 0 bases and J by 2 bases, and 7 bases separated the two germline ends. The germline CDR1 and CDR2 sequences are MNHNS and SASEGT. This CDR3 contains 14 residues. CDR3: CASSEARENYGYTF. The CDR3 DNA reads as TGTGCCAGCAGTGAAGCTCGGGAAAACTATGGCTACACCTTC.

As regards this clonotype: One base away lies a much larger clone, so this may be a sequencing read error. The chain couples TRBV6-9 to TRBJ2-7; no firm D call. Germline assignment: CDR1 MNHGY and CDR2 SVAAGI. Trimming took 3 bases from V and 2 from J, leaving 5 bases between them. The CDR3 covers 12 residues. CDR3 residues: CASSYATYEQYF. CDR3 sequence (DNA): TGTGCCAGCAGTTACGCCACCTACGAGCAGTACTTC.

This clonotype was recorded at least ten times. This chain uses TRBV11-2 with TRBJ2-5; 7 bases are a match to TRBD1. Trimming took 4 bases from V and 5 from J; bases not matched to a gene: 4. This CDR3 has 13 amino acids. CDR1 and CDR2 from the germline V gene are SGHAT and FQNNGV. The CDR3 DNA reads TGTGCCAGCAGCTCCGACAGGGTGGAGACCCAGTACTTC. This codes for CASSSDRVETQYF. Full variable domain (missing parts from reference TRBV11-2 and TRBJ2-5): EAGVAQSPRYKIIEKRQSVAFWCNPISGHATLYWYQQILGQGPKLLIQFQNNGVVDDSQLPKDRFSAERLKGVDSTLKIQPAKLEDSAVYLCASSSDRVETQYFGPGTRLLVL.

This clonotype was counted ten times or more. V usage is TRBV11-2 and J usage is TRBJ2-1, with 9 positions matching TRBD2. CDR1 is SGHAT, CDR2 FQNNGV, per germline. Trimming cost V 1 base and J 7 bases; bases outside gene matches: 8. The CDR3 covers 16 residues. The CDR3 reads CASSLGPSGIGNEQFF. CDR3 DNA: TGTGCCAGCAGCTTAGGTCCTAGCGGGATTGGTAATGAGCAGTTCTTC.

This clonotype was recorded many times. V gene TRBV5-1 combines with J gene TRBJ2-4; D is undetermined. This CDR3 is 15 amino acids long. Germline CDR1 and CDR2: SGHRS and YFSETQ. The V gene lost 4 bases and the J gene lost 8 bases, with 19 bases spanning the gap. In DNA form, the CDR3 reads TGCGCCAGCAGCCCCGGAAGGGCCAAGGATGACATTCAGTACTTC. This encodes CASSPGRAKDDIQYF.

As to this clonotype: This likely stems from a read error, as it lies one base from a far larger clone. This chain links TRBV27 with TRBJ2-7, with 8 bases aligning to TRBD2. The trim removed 2 bases at V and 7 bases at J, leaving 13 bases unmatched. The CDR3 is 16 amino acids. Looked up from germline, CDR1 is MNHEY and CDR2 is SMNVEV (reference sequence). CDR3 bases: TGTGCCAGCAGTTTAGGCCCGGGAGGGGGTTTGAATGAGCAGTACTTC. It yields the protein CASSLGPGGGLNEQYF.

This clonotype was seen just once. This could be a read error, since a much larger clone is one nucleotide away. The gene calls are TRBV3-1 and TRBJ2-7, with TRBD2 matching 9 bases. The CDR3 is made up of 18 amino acids. The V and J ends lost 1 base and 3 bases, in that order; junction bases with no gene match: 13. Germline V gene lookup returns CDR1 LGHDT and CDR2 YNNKEL (reference sequence). The CDR3 region has the DNA TGTGCCAGCAGCCAAGGGTTAGCGGGGGACTGGGGGAGCTACGAGCAGTACTTC. Encoded protein: CASSQGLAGDWGSYEQYF.

Ten or more counts support this clonotype. One junction end does not reproduce the germline sequence, and a read error may be involved. The chain has TRBV7-7 and TRBJ2-3, with D uncertain. In germline, CDR1 is SSHAT, CDR2 FNYEAQ (reference sequence). The CDR3 sequence is 16 residues long. The CDR3: CASSLGSGPSTDTQYF. The CDR3 DNA sequence: TGTGCTAGCAGCTTAGGTTCTGGCCCTAGCACAGATACGCAGTATTTT.

V gene TRBV6-1 combines with J gene TRBJ2-5; TRBD1 agrees at 12 bases. The CDR3 contains 15 residues. V was clipped by 6 bases and J by 4 bases; unmatched bases: 6. The germline CDR1 and CDR2 sequences are MNHNS and SASEGT. For the CDR3, the DNA is TGTGCCAGCAGGATGGGACAGGGGGCGGGAGAGACCCAGTACTTC. Amino acid sequence: CASRMGQGAGETQYF.

This clonotype was counted many times. J is TRBJ2-3 and V is TRBV3-1; 7 nucleotides line up with TRBD2. Germline V gives CDR1 LGHDT, CDR2 YNNKEL (reference sequence). V shed 4 bases and J 3 bases; nucleotides not matched to a gene: 4. CDR3 length: 14 amino acids. CDR3 protein: CASSPGLTTDTQYF. For the CDR3, the DNA is TGTGCCAGCAGCCCGGGACTAACTACAGATACGCAGTATTTT.

The V gene is TRBV19, the J gene TRBJ1-6, with D unresolved. Looked up from germline, CDR1 is LNHDA and CDR2 is SQIVND (reference sequence). Trimming shortened V by 7 bases and J by 5 bases, and 12 bases separated the two germline ends. The CDR3 runs to 14 residues. CDR3 sequence reads: CASKVDGDNSPLHF. The CDR3, as DNA: TGTGCCAGTAAAGTCGACGGAGATAATTCACCCCTCCACTTT.

This clonotype has ten or more counts. The V gene is TRBV3-1, the J gene TRBJ2-1; 7 positions agree with TRBD2. Trimming at V came to 1 base and at J to 0 bases, leaving 9 bases not matched to a gene. CDR1 and CDR2 from the germline V gene are LGHDT and YNNKEL (reference sequence). The CDR3 is 18 amino acids. The CDR3 coding sequence is TGTGCCAGCAGCCAAGTTTTCACTAGCGACATCTCCTACAATGAGCAGTTCTTC. This codes for CASSQVFTSDISYNEQFF.

In its sample, this clonotype was seen many times. The V call is TRBV2, the J call TRBJ2-2; no clear D gene. In germline, CDR1 is SNHLY, CDR2 FYNNEI. The CDR3 totals 16 residues. Trimming stripped 6 bases from V and 5 bases from J, with 19 bases between. The CDR3 DNA reads as TGTGCCAGCAGGGACCGCCGGGTAGCAGAGACCGGGGAGCTGTTTTTT. This encodes CASRDRRVAETGELFF. The full variable domain, with the rest looked up from reference TRBV2 and TRBJ2-2, is EPEVTQTPSHQVTQMGQEVILRCVPISNHLYFYWYRQILGQKVEFLVSFYNNEISEKSEIFDDQFSVERPDGSNFTLKIRSTKLEDSAMYFCASRDRRVAETGELFFGEGSRLTVL.

In its sample, this clonotype was seen many times. This sequence joins TRBV7-8 and TRBJ2-7; D might be TRBD2 (5 bases). CDR3 length: 15 amino acids. Germline V gene lookup returns CDR1 SGHVS and CDR2 FQNEAQ. Trimming removed 5 bases from V and 0 bases from J, with 14 bases in between. CDR3 nucleotide sequence: TGTGCCAGCAGCCTCGGCGGCGGGTTCTCCTACGAGCAGTACTTC. Translated, it gives CASSLGGGFSYEQYF.

The chain joins TRBV7-8 to TRBJ2-4; 9 bases line up with TRBD1. CDR3 length equals 16 residues. The trim removed 5 bases at V and 2 bases at J, leaving 7 bases unmatched. CDR1 and CDR2 (germline): SGHVS, FQNEAQ. The DNA for the CDR3 is TGTGCCAGCAGCCAGACAGGGGGAGCATCCAAAAACATTCAGTACTTC. Protein: CASSQTGGASKNIQYF.

The genes are TRBV13 and TRBJ2-1; 9 bases fit TRBD2. Looked up from germline, CDR1 is PRHDT and CDR2 is FYEKMQ (reference sequence). The CDR3 is 16 amino acids. V dropped 5 bases and J dropped 7; count of bases not matched to a gene: 12. The CDR3 DNA sequence: TGTGCCAGCAGCAGAAAGTTAGCGGGAGTTATTAATGAGCAGTTCTTC. It codes for CASSRKLAGVINEQFF.

This chain links TRBV20-1 with TRBJ1-5, with D possibly being TRBD1 (5 bases). CDR3 length: 16 residues. Germline CDR1 and CDR2: DFQATT and SNEGSKA (reference sequence). The V and J ends lost 0 bases and 2 bases respectively, with 14 bases between them. The DNA for the CDR3 is TGCAGTGCTAGAGAAGGGGCAGGGCTGCGCAATCAGCCCCAGCATTTT. It translates to CSAREGAGLRNQPQHF.

This clonotype was detected many times. This chain connects TRBV20-1 to TRBJ2-5; D perhaps matches TRBD1 (5 bases). Germline loops: CDR1 DFQATT, CDR2 SNEGSKA (reference sequence). The CDR3 spans 13 residues. The V gene lost 3 bases and the J gene lost 3 bases, with 11 bases spanning the gap. The CDR3 nucleotides read TGCAGTGCTAGGCCCGAGACAGAAGAGACCCAGTACTTC. Translated, it gives CSARPETEETQYF.

This clonotype appeared many times. This rearrangement joins TRBV20-1 to TRBJ2-1; 9 bases agree with TRBD1. J lost 0 bases, V lost 8 bases, and 14 bases had no gene match. CDR1 DFQATT and CDR2 SNEGSKA come from the germline V gene (reference sequence). The CDR3 length is 17 residues. In DNA form, the CDR3 reads TGCAGTTTTACCGGGACAGGGCGCCCCAGCTCCTACAATGAGCAGTTCTTC. Its translation: CSFTGTGRPSSYNEQFF.

This clonotype has more than one count but fewer than ten. One junction end does not reproduce the germline sequence, and a read error may be involved. The chain couples TRBV11-2 to TRBJ2-3; TRBD2 matches 9 bases. CDR3 length: 16 residues. Germline CDR1 reads SGHAT; CDR2 reads FQNNGV. Written as DNA, the CDR3 is TGCGCCAGCAGCCAACCTCCCCCTGGACTAGCGGATACGCAGTATTTT. The encoded protein is CASSQPPPGLADTQYF.